Below, 14 T cell receptor beta chains from the same sample are listed, as sequenced in a study of shared clonotypes between healthy human individuals. Terminally differentiated effector memory CD45RA+ cells were left out of the naive CD8 fraction, which was CD45RO-negative and positively selected for CCR7. Profiling relied on immunoSEQ multiplex PCR, and the TCRdb table lists in-frame clones only, not all of them. The sample holds about 1,800,000 clones, approximately 95% seen once. Specimen: naive CD8+ T cells sorted from blood. The receptors here all came from a man aged 18 to 29 in good health.

Concerning this clone itself: The sample contains more than one DNA sequence encoding this CDR3. The chain couples TRBV28 to TRBJ2-7, with 7 bases identical to TRBD1. The germline CDR1 and CDR2 sequences are MDHEN and SYDVKM. J lost 3 bases, V lost 3 bases, and 2 bases had no gene match. The CDR3 runs to 13 residues. CDR3 nucleotides: TGTGCCAGCAGTTTGGCAGGGGGCTACGAGCAGTACTTC. It codes for CASSLAGGYEQYF. Based on the CDR3 plus reference TRBV28 and TRBJ2-7, the full variable domain is DVKVTQSSRYLVKRTGEKVFLECVQDMDHENMFWYRQDPGLGLRLIYFSYDVKMKEKGDIPEGYSVSREKKERFSLILESASTNQTSMYLCASSLAGGYEQYFGPGTRLTVT.

The chain couples TRBV30 to TRBJ2-7, with 10 bases fitting TRBD1. The V gene's germline CDR1 is GTSNPN and CDR2 SVGIG (reference sequence). The CDR3 loop spans 14 amino acids. Trimming removed 1 base from V and 4 bases from J; junction bases left unmatched: 4. This chain's CDR3 is CAWSEGTGVYEQYF. Here the CDR3 DNA reads TGTGCCTGGAGTGAAGGGACAGGGGTTTACGAGCAGTACTTC.

Concerning this clone: The same CDR3 can be traced to other DNA sequences in this sample. The chain has TRBV6-1 and TRBJ2-7; 8 nucleotides line up with TRBD2. This CDR3 has 14 amino acids. With 3 bases clipped from V and 0 bases from J, the junction kept 1 base outside the gene matches. The germline V gene encodes CDR1 MNHNS and CDR2 SASEGT. As DNA, the CDR3 is TGTGCCAGCAGTGAGAGCGGGGGCTCCTACGAGCAGTACTTC. Its protein product is CASSESGGSYEQYF.

This sequence joins TRBV27 and TRBJ2-7; perhaps D is TRBD1 or TRBD2 (5 bases each). Trimming removed 8 bases at V and 0 bases at J, with 14 bases between. The CDR3 runs 14 residues. Germline V gives CDR1 MNHEY, CDR2 SMNVEV (reference sequence). CDR3 loop: CASGELGDSYEQYF. The DNA for the CDR3 is TGTGCCAGCGGTGAACTAGGGGACTCCTACGAGCAGTACTTC.

The rearrangement joins TRBV4-1 to TRBJ1-1; maybe TRBD1 (6 bases). The V end was cut by 8 bases, the J end by 4 bases, with 20 bases between. CDR1 and CDR2 (germline): MGHRA, YSYEKL. The CDR3 is 15 residues long. The CDR3 sequence: CASGDRTGLGTEAFF. CDR3 DNA sequence: TGCGCCAGCGGCGACCGAACAGGGCTCGGCACTGAAGCTTTCTTT.

V and J are TRBV15 and TRBJ1-5, with a possible D match to TRBD1 (5 bases). Germline CDR1 and CDR2: LNHNV and YYDKDF (reference sequence). The CDR3 length is 18 residues. V lost 3 bases to trimming and J lost 0 bases, with 18 bases between them. The CDR3, as DNA: TGTGCCACCAGCAGCCACGACCCAGGGATATATAGCAATCAGCCCCAGCATTTT. Residues: CATSSHDPGIYSNQPQHF.

The chain combines TRBV2 with TRBJ1-6; weak D call: TRBD1 (5 bases). CDR1 and CDR2 from the germline V gene are SNHLY and FYNNEI. Trimming removed 3 bases from V and 10 bases from J, with 13 bases in between. This CDR3 is 14 amino acids long. The CDR3 nucleotides are TGTGCCAGCAGTGACGGCCAGGGTCGGTCACCCCTCCACTTT. Translated: CASSDGQGRSPLHF. The full variable domain, its missing parts supplied by reference TRBV2 and TRBJ1-6, is EPEVTQTPSHQVTQMGQEVILRCVPISNHLYFYWYRQILGQKVEFLVSFYNNEISEKSEIFDDQFSVERPDGSNFTLKIRSTKLEDSAMYFCASSDGQGRSPLHFGNGTRLTVT.

This chain uses TRBV28 with TRBJ2-5; the match to TRBD2 covers 10 bases. The V gene end was trimmed by 2 bases and the J gene end by 0 bases; junction bases not matched to a gene: 3. There are 16 residues in the CDR3. Germline assignment: CDR1 MDHEN and CDR2 SYDVKM. The CDR3 DNA is TGTGCCAGCAGTTTAATAGCGGGGGGTAACCAAGAGACCCAGTACTTC. Translated: CASSLIAGGNQETQYF.

The chain uses TRBV2 and TRBJ2-5; D uncertain. This CDR3 region has 13 residues. CDR1 is SNHLY and CDR2 is FYNNEI in the germline V gene. Trimming pared 5 bases from V and 5 bases from J, leaving 12 bases between. In DNA, the CDR3 is TGTGCCAGCAGTTTACAGTTAGTCGAGACCCAGTACTTC. Protein sequence: CASSLQLVETQYF.

With regard to this clone: Other DNA sequences in this sample translate to the same CDR3. This rearrangement joins TRBV4-1 to TRBJ2-7, with 7 bases that match TRBD2. With 1 base clipped from V and 2 bases from J, the junction kept 2 bases outside the gene matches. This CDR3 spans 14 amino acids. Germline V CDR1 and CDR2: MGHRA, YSYEKL. This chain's CDR3 is CASSQVAGAYEQYF. The DNA of the CDR3 is TGCGCCAGCAGCCAAGTAGCGGGTGCCTACGAGCAGTACTTC.

The V call is TRBV6-7, the J call TRBJ2-2, with TRBD1 matching 9 bases. TRBV6-7 is designated an ORF whose function remains uncertain. The CDR3 covers 22 residues. J was trimmed by 8 bases and V by 0 bases; bases with no gene match: 25. CDR3 coding DNA: TGTGCCAGCAGTTACTCGAATGGAGGACAGGGGTCACTCTCAGGTTTTCCGGGGGAGCTGTTTTTT. Protein product: CASSYSNGGQGSLSGFPGELFF.

The rearrangement joins TRBV5-4 to TRBJ2-3; D gene uncertain. V gave up 2 bases and J gave up 1 base, with 8 bases separating them. Germline values: CDR1 SGHNT, CDR2 YYREEE (reference sequence). The CDR3 totals 14 residues. In DNA form, the CDR3 reads TGTGCCAGCAGCTTTTCAGAACGCACAGATACGCAGTATTTT. Its translation is CASSFSERTDTQYF.

This chain links TRBV4-1 with TRBJ2-7; D ambiguous. The germline V gene has CDR1 MGHRA and CDR2 YSYEKL. The CDR3 is 14 residues long. The ends were cut back, 1 base at V and 3 bases at J, with 10 bases in the middle. CDR3 in DNA: TGCGCCAGCAGCCAAGTAGAAGGCCTCTACGAGCAGTACTTC. Residues: CASSQVEGLYEQYF.

V is TRBV9 and J is TRBJ2-2; maybe TRBD2 (5 bases). Trimming removed 4 bases from V and 7 bases from J, with 20 bases in between. Germline V gene lookup returns CDR1 SGDLS and CDR2 YYNGEE. CDR3 length: 16 amino acids. The CDR3 coding sequence is TGTGCCAGCAGCCCCCTAAATCTAGCCCCAGGCGGGGAGCTGTTTTTT. Translating gives CASSPLNLAPGGELFF.